Following are 5 T cell receptor beta chains from one sample sequenced in a study of cytomegalovirus exposure and HLA in healthy donors (dated by TCRdb to 2016 to 2017). The library was made by the immunoSEQ multiplex PCR assay. For the multiplex PCR, a mixture combining 60 forward primers for TCR Vbeta segments and 13 reverse primers for TCR Jbeta segments was used. TCRdb retrieved this table from immuneACCESS and kept in-frame rearrangements only. Not all clones are present; in checked studies, unresolved V genes account for under half, and no reason is known for the remainder. The sample yields over 150,000 clones; approximately 85% were counted once. In total, the top ten clones hold more than 4% of the sample. Input material: PBMCs. These receptors all come from a girl under 18 in good health and CMV-seropositive.

As regards this clone: Within the sample, other DNA sequences also encode this same CDR3. J is TRBJ1-1 and V is TRBV11-3; D is undetermined. V was pared by 3 bases and J by 0 bases, with 5 bases between. The CDR3 has 13 amino acids. The germline V gene encodes CDR1 SGHNT and CDR2 YENEEA. Here the CDR3 DNA reads TGTGCCAGCAGCTTTCAGGTGAACACTGAAGCTTTCTTT. Amino acid sequence: CASSFQVNTEAFF.

In DNA, the CDR3 is TGTGCCAGCTCACCACCGGTCCGGGGGGCATCGGGGGGCTACACCTTC. It translates to CASSPPVRGASGGYTF. The chain joins TRBV18 to TRBJ1-2, with D maybe TRBD1 (6 bases). Per germline, CDR1 KGHSH and CDR2 LQKENI. V was trimmed by 0 bases and J by 8 bases, leaving 19 bases between them. There are 16 residues in the CDR3.

A note on this clone: Relative to the germline gene, one junction end is altered; a read error may explain this. The gene calls are TRBV7-9 and TRBJ2-7; 9 nucleotides match TRBD1. CDR1 and CDR2 (germline): SEHNR, FQNEAQ (reference sequence). The CDR3 runs 17 residues. The CDR3 spells CSSSLTYTRQGGYEQYF. CDR3 coding DNA: TGTTCCAGCAGCTTAACATACACTCGACAGGGGGGCTACGAGCAGTACTTC.

This clone was found once. This sequence joins TRBV13 and TRBJ1-2; D is uncertain. The CDR3 length is 12 residues. Between the trimmed V and J ends, which lost 1 base and 8 bases, there was a span of 8 bases. Looked up from germline, CDR1 is PRHDT and CDR2 is FYEKMQ (reference sequence). CDR3 sequence (DNA): TGTGCCAGCAGCTTAGTTAGTAACGGCTACACCTTC. This encodes CASSLVSNGYTF. Supplemented by reference TRBV13 and TRBJ1-2, the full variable domain reads AAGVIQSPRHLIKEKRETATLKCYPIPRHDTVYWYQQGPGQDPQFLISFYEKMQSDKGSIPDRFSAQQFSDYHSELNMSSLELGDSALYFCASSLVSNGYTFGSGTRLTVV.

This clone was observed a handful of times. The gene calls are TRBV13 and TRBJ1-2; 7 bases agree with TRBD1. The CDR3 is made up of 14 amino acids. Germline CDR1 PRHDT, CDR2 FYEKMQ (reference sequence). The ends lost 1 base at V and 7 bases at J; junction bases unmatched: 6. The CDR3 sequence: CASSLEQGSGGYTF. CDR3 in DNA: TGTGCCAGCAGCTTAGAACAGGGGAGCGGTGGCTACACCTTC.